This T cell receptor (beta chain) came from a study of regulatory T cells in long-lasting Graves disease. In the study overall: With positive TSH receptor antibodies and over 5 years of antithyroid drugs, Graves' disease was considered persistent.

The study's findings and limits: Patients with persistent disease shared 2,741 public clonotypes, outpacing the roughly 970 shared by new patients.

This clonotype was counted ten times or more. The target antigen is unknown. Time point of the sample: persistent/refractory GD, antithyroid drugs over 5 years with positive TRAb. Construction of the TCR library relied on RNA isolated from PBMCs. HTBI primers from iRepertoire and Arm-PCR of CDR3 regions yielded the TCR beta libraries. MiXCR, applied by TCRdb to the multiplex PCR reads, yields one record per CDR3 protein. Of about 460,000 distinct CDR3 sequences in the sample, about 22% were seen once. The origin of this receptor is a female donor with Graves disease. Sequences were derived from peripheral blood mononuclear cells (PBMCs), sampled when the disease was refractory, from a patient treated with antithyroid drugs.

The CDR3, as DNA: TGTGCCAGCGGGACTAGCGGGGGTAGGGAGCAGTTCTTC. As protein: CASGTSGGREQFF. The chain joins TRBV6-1 to TRBJ2-1; 14 bases match TRBD2. This CDR3 region has 13 residues. Germline values: CDR1 MNHNS, CDR2 SASEGT. Germline trimming cut 8 bases from V and 10 bases from J; bases unmatched to any gene: 4.